Sequencing of this T cell receptor (beta chain) was carried out in a study of blood T cell repertoires in COVID-19. Across the whole study: The United States, Italy and Spain were the sources of the acute and convalescent COVID-19 samples. The analysed material was cDNA or gDNA that came from T cells, B-cell-depleted T cells, or PBMCs.

Under the authors' procedure: Reference gene primer amplification gave estimated nucleated cell counts. Sequencing was performed with immunoSEQ multiplex PCR; in TCRdb, only in-frame clones are kept and a portion is missing. V, J and clone size are those of that table, while D and trimming were read from the DNA. In the table there are roughly 180,000 clones, about 76% of which are singletons. Per the germline V gene, CDR1 is MNHEY and CDR2 is SVGAGI. The CDR3 is 14 amino acids. The V end lost 2 bases, the J end lost 3 bases, and 10 bases lay between the germline ends. Sequencing input: peripheral blood. This receptor was taken from a woman between 45 and 60 years old with active or convalescent COVID-19. The chain has TRBV6-5 and TRBJ1-1, with D perhaps TRBD1 (6 bases). The CDR3, as DNA: TGTGCCAGCAGTTACGATCAGGGGTACACTGAAGCTTTCTTT. Protein sequence: CASSYDQGYTEAFF.